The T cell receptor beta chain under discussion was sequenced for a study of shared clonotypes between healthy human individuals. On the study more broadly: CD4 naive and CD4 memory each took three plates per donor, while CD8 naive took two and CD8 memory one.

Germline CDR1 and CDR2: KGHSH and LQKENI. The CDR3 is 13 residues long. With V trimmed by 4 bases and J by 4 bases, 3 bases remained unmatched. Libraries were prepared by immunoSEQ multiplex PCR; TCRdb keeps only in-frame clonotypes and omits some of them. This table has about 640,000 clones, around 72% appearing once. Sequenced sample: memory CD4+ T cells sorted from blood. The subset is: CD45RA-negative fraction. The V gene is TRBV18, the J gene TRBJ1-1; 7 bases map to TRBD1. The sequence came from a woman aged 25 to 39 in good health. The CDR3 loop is CASSQGARTEAFF. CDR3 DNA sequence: TGTGCCAGCTCACAGGGGGCGCGCACTGAAGCTTTCTTT.